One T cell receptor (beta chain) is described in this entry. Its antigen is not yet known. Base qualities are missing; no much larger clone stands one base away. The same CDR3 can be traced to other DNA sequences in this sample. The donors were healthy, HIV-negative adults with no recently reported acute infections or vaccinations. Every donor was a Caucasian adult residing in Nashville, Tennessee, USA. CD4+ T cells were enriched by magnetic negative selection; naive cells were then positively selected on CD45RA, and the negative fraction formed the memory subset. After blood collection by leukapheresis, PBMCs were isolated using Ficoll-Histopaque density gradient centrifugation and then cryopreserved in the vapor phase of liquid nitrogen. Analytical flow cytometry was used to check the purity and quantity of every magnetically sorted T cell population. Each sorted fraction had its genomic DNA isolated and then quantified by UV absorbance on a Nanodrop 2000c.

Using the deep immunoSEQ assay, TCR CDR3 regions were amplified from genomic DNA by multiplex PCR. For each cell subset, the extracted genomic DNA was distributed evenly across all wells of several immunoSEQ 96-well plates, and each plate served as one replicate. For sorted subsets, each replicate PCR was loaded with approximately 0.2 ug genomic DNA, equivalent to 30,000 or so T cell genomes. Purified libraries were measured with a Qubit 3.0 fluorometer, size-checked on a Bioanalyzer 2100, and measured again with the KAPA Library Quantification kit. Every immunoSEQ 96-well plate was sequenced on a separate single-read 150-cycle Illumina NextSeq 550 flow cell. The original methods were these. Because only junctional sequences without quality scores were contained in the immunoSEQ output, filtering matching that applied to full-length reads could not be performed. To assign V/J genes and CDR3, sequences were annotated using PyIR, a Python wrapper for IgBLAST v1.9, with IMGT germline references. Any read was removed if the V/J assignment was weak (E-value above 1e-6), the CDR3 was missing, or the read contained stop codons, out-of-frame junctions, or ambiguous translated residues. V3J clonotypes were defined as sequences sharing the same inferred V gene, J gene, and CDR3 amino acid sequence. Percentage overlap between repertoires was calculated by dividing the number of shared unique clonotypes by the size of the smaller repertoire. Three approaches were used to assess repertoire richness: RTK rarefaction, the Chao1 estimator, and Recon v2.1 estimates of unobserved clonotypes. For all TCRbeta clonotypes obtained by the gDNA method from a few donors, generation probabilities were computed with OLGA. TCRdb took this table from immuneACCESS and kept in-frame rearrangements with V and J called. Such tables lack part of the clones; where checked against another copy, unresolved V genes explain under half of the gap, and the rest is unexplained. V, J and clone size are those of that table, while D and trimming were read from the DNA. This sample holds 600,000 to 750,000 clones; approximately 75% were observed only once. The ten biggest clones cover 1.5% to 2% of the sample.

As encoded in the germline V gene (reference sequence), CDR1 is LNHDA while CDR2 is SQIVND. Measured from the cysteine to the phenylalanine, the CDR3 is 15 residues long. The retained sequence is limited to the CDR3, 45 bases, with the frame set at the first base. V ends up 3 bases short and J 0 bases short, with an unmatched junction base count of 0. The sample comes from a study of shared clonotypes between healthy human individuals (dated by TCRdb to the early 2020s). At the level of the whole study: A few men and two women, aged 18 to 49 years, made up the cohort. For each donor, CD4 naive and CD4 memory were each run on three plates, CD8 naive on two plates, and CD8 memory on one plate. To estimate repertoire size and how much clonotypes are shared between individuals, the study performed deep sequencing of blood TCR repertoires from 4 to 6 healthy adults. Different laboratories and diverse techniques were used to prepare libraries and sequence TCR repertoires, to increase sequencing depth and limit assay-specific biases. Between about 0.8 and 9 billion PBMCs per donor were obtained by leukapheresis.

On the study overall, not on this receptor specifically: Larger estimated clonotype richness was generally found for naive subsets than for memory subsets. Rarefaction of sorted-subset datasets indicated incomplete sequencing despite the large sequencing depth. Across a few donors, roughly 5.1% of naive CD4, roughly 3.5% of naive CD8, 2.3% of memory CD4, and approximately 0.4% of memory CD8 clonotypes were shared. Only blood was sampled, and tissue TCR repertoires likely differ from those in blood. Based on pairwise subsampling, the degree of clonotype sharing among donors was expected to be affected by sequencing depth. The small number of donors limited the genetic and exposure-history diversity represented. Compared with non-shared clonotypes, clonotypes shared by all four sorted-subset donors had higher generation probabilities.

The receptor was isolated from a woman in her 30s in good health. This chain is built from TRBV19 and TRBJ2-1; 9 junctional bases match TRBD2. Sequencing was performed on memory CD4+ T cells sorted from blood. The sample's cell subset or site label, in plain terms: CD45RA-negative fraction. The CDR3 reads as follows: CASSISGSSYNEQFF. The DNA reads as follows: TGTGCCAGTAGTATTAGCGGGAGCTCCTACAATGAGCAGTTCTTC.